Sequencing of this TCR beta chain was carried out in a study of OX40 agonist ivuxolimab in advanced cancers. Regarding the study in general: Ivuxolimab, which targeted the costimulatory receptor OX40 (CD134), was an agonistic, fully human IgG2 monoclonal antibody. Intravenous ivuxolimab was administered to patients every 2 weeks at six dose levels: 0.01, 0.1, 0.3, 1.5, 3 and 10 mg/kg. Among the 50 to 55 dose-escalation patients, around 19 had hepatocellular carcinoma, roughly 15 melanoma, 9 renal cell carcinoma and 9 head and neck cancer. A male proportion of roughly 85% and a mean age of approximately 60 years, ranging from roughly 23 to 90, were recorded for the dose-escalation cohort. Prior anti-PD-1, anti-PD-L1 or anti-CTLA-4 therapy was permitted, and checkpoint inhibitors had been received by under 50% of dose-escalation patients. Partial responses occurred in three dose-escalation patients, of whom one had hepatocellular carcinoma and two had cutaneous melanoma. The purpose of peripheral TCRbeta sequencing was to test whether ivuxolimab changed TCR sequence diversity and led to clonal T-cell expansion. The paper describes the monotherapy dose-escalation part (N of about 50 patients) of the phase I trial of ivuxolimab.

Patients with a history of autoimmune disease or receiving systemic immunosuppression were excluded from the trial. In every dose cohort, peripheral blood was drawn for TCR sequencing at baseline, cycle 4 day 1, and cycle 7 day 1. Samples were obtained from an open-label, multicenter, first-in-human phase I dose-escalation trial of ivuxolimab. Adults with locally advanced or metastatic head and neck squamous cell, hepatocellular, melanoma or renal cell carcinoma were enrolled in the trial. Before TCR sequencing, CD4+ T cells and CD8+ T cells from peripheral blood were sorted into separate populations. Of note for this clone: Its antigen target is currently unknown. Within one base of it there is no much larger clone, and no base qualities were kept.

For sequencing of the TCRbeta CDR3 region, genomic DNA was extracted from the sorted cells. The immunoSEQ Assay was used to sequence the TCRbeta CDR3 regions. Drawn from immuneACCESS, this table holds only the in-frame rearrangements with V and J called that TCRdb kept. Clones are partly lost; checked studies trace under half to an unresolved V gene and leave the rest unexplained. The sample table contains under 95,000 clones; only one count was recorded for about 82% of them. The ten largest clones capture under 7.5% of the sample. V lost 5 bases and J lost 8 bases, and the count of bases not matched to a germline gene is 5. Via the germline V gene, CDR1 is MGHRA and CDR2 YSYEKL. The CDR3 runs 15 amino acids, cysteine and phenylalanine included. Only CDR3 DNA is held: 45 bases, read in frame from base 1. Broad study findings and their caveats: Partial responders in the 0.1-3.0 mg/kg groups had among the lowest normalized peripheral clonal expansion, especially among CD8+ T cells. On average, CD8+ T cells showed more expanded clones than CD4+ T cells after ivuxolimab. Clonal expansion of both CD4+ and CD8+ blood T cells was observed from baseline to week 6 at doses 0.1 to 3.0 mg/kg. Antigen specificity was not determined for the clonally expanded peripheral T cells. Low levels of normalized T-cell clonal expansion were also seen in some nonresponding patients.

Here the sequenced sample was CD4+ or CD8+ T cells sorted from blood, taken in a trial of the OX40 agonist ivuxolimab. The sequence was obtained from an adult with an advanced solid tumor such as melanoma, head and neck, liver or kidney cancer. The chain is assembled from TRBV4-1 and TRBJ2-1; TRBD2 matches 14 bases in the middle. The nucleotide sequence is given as TGCGCCAGCAGCAGCGGACTAGCGGGAGGATATGAGCAGTTCTTC. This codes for CASSSGLAGGYEQFF.